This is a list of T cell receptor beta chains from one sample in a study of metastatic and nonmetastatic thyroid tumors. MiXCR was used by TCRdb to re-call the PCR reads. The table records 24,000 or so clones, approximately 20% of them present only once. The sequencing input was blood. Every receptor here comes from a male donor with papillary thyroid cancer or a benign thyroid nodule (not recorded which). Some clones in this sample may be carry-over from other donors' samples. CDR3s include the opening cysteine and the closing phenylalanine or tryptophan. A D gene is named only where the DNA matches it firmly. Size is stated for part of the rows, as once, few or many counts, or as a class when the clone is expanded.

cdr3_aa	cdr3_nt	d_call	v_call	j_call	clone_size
CASSSPPGTLYNEQFF	TGTGCCAGCAGTTCCCCCCCGGGGACCCTCTACAATGAGCAGTTCTTC	NA	TRBV27	TRBJ2-1	medium-sized
CASTTGYPDTQYF	TGTGCCAGCACAACAGGGTATCCAGATACGCAGTATTTT	NA	TRBV27	TRBJ2-3	medium-sized
CASSFQTGIYGYTF	TGTGCCAGCAGCTTTCAGACAGGGATCTATGGCTACACCTTC	TRBD1	TRBV5-5	TRBJ1-2	many
CASSLQTGGNTEAFF	TGTGCCAGCAGCCTACAGACAGGGGGGAACACTGAAGCTTTCTTT	TRBD1	TRBV11-3	TRBJ1-1	many
CAASEGLAGTYEQYF	TGTGCCGCATCGGAGGGGCTAGCGGGAACCTACGAGCAGTACTTC	TRBD2	TRBV10-3	TRBJ2-7	few
CASPAGGMGNSPLHF	TGTGCCTCCCCAGCGGGGGGGATGGGGAATTCACCCCTCCACTTT	NA	TRBV30	TRBJ1-6	many
CSVWVETNTGELFF	TGCAGCGTTTGGGTTGAGACGAACACCGGGGAGCTGTTTTTT	NA	TRBV29-1	TRBJ2-2	NA
CAWSGFGETQYF	TGTGCCTGGAGTGGCTTCGGAGAGACCCAGTACTTC	NA	TRBV30	TRBJ2-5	many
CASSPVGGAGETQYF	TGTGCCAGTAGTCCGGTAGGGGGGGCTGGGGAGACCCAGTACTTC	NA	TRBV19	TRBJ2-5	many
CASSLVTGAFSYEQYF	TGTGCCAGCAGCTTAGTGACAGGGGCTTTCTCCTACGAGCAGTACTTC	TRBD1	TRBV5-6	TRBJ2-7	NA
CASGLARDSLSYNEQFF	TGTGCTAGTGGTTTGGCGCGAGACTCACTCTCTTACAATGAGCAGTTCTTC	NA	TRBV12-5	TRBJ2-1	few
CASSQDAGDTGELFF	TGCGCCAGCAGCCAAGATGCCGGGGACACCGGGGAGCTGTTTTTT	NA	TRBV4-1	TRBJ2-2	many
CSARDQDRGQDSNYGYTF	TGCAGTGCTAGAGACCAGGACAGGGGGCAGGATAGTAACTATGGCTACACCTTC	TRBD1	TRBV20-1	TRBJ1-2	NA
CASSESGVANTEAFF	TGTGCCAGCAGTGAATCTGGAGTCGCGAACACTGAAGCTTTCTTT	NA	TRBV25-1	TRBJ1-1	many
CASSLATAPGPGYTF	TGTGCCAGCAGCTTAGCGACAGCCCCCGGGCCGGGCTACACCTTC	NA	TRBV7-6	TRBJ1-2	many
CAWSAGYSSGNTIYF	TGTGCCTGGAGTGCCGGATACAGCTCCGGAAACACCATATATTTT	NA	TRBV30	TRBJ1-3	many
CASSPRLGYTDTQYF	TGTGCCAGCAGCCCGAGGCTAGGGTACACAGATACGCAGTATTTT	NA	TRBV7-6	TRBJ2-3	many
CSVYGGARYEQYF	TGCAGCGTTTACGGGGGGGCGAGATACGAGCAGTACTTC	TRBD2	TRBV29-1	TRBJ2-7	many
CASSERTLTDTQYF	TGTGCCAGCAGTGAACGGACTCTGACAGATACGCAGTATTTT	NA	TRBV2	TRBJ2-3	medium-sized
CSATDRGSQETQYF	TGCAGTGCTACGGACAGGGGATCGCAAGAGACCCAGTACTTC	TRBD1	TRBV20-1	TRBJ2-5	NA
CASNKQSTGELFF	TGTGCCAGCAATAAACAGAGCACCGGGGAGCTGTTTTTT	NA	TRBV27	TRBJ2-2	medium-sized
CASSLRGVDYGYTF	TGCGCCAGCAGCTTGCGGGGGGTGGACTATGGCTACACCTTC	NA	TRBV5-1	TRBJ1-2	medium-sized
CASGPSRVNNEQFF	TGTGCTAGTGGTCCCTCACGGGTTAACAATGAGCAGTTCTTC	NA	TRBV12-5	TRBJ2-1	few
CASSASGSYEQYF	TGTGCCAGCAGTGCTAGCGGGAGCTACGAGCAGTACTTC	TRBD2	TRBV7-6	TRBJ2-7	many
CASSLEAARRTGELFF	TGCGCCAGCAGCTTGGAGGCCGCCCGTCGTACCGGGGAGCTGTTTTTT	NA	TRBV5-1	TRBJ2-2	NA
CASSPPGPSGSYEQYF	TGTGCCAGCAGCCCCCCCGGCCCTAGCGGGTCCTACGAGCAGTACTTC	TRBD2	TRBV11-1	TRBJ2-7	NA
CAWARLANTGELFF	TGTGCCTGGGCCCGACTAGCGAACACCGGGGAGCTGTTTTTT	NA	TRBV30	TRBJ2-2	once
CASSEVSGGIGELFF	TGTGCCAGCAGTGAGGTTTCAGGGGGGATCGGGGAGCTGTTTTTT	NA	TRBV6-1	TRBJ2-2	few
CASSLGYRVSSPLHF	TGCGCCAGCAGTTTGGGTTACAGGGTGTCCTCACCCCTCCACTTT	NA	TRBV5-1	TRBJ1-6	NA
CATRRDDETSGSSYNEQYF	TGTGCCACCAGAAGAGATGATGAGACTAGCGGGTCCTCCTACAATGAGCAGTACTTC	TRBD2	TRBV15	TRBJ2-7	few
CASRLFQGVDQYF	TGTGCCAGCAGGTTATTTCAGGGGGTCGATCAGTATTTT	TRBD1	TRBV27	TRBJ2-3	many
CASSLLLAGYTGELFF	TGCGCCAGCAGCTTGTTACTAGCGGGCTACACCGGGGAGCTGTTTTTT	TRBD2	TRBV5-1	TRBJ2-2	many
CASSFGTDPRLDEQYF	TGTGCCAGCAGCTTCGGCACCGACCCACGTTTGGACGAGCAGTACTTC	NA	TRBV7-6	TRBJ2-7	many
CASSPGTGYEKLFF	TGTGCCAGCAGCCCCGGGACAGGCTATGAAAAACTGTTTTTT	TRBD1	TRBV28	TRBJ1-4	few
CASSTDRGSYNEQFF	TGTGCCAGCAGTACCGACAGGGGCTCCTACAATGAGCAGTTCTTC	TRBD1	TRBV9	TRBJ2-1	NA
CASSLQGHTEAFF	TGTGCCAGCAGTTTGCAGGGTCACACTGAAGCTTTCTTT	NA	TRBV6-1	TRBJ1-1	NA
CASSLTGPPGTEQFF	TGTGCCAGCAGTCTCACAGGGCCTCCCGGCACTGAGCAGTTCTTC	NA	TRBV27	TRBJ2-1	many
CAISFTGYGYTF	TGTGCCATCAGCTTTACCGGCTATGGCTACACCTTC	NA	TRBV7-9	TRBJ1-2	few
CASSSIGTYNEQFF	TGTGCCAGCAGCTCTATCGGGACCTACAATGAGCAGTTCTTC	NA	TRBV7-9	TRBJ2-1	NA
CASSLPGGPNTQYF	TGTGCCAGCAGCTTACCGGGGGGCCCCAATACGCAGTATTTT	NA	TRBV7-8	TRBJ2-3	many
CASSLVVSGSTDTQYF	TGTGCCAGCAGCTTAGTCGTTAGCGGGAGCACAGATACGCAGTATTTT	TRBD2	TRBV7-8	TRBJ2-3	many
CASSQEEFPLGYTF	TGTGCCAGCAGCCAGGAGGAGTTCCCTTTGGGCTACACCTTC	NA	TRBV14	TRBJ1-2	many
CASSGTSGRTSYNEQFF	TGTGCCAGCAGCGGGACTAGCGGGAGGACTAGCTACAATGAGCAGTTCTTC	TRBD2	TRBV28	TRBJ2-1	medium-sized
CASGLTPYEQYF	TGTGCTAGTGGTTTGACTCCCTACGAGCAGTACTTC	NA	TRBV12-5	TRBJ2-7	many
CSANRVGSYNEQFF	TGCAGTGCTAATAGGGTAGGTTCCTACAATGAGCAGTTCTTC	NA	TRBV20-1	TRBJ2-1	NA
CASSLGEVLPLHF	TGTGCCAGCAGCCTAGGGGAAGTGTTACCCCTCCACTTT	NA	TRBV28	TRBJ1-6	medium-sized
CASAGGLGAEAFF	TGTGCTAGTGCCGGGGGGCTAGGCGCTGAAGCTTTCTTT	NA	TRBV12-5	TRBJ1-1	many
CASSGTGNYGYTF	TGTGCCAGCAGTGGAACAGGGAACTATGGCTACACCTTC	NA	TRBV6-1	TRBJ1-2	medium-sized
CASSDRESYGYTF	TGTGCCAGCAGTGACAGGGAGTCCTATGGCTACACCTTC	NA	TRBV6-1	TRBJ1-2	medium-sized
CASKPSGPHTGELFF	TGTGCCAGCAAGCCTAGCGGGCCCCACACCGGGGAGCTGTTTTTT	TRBD2	TRBV28	TRBJ2-2	few
CASSLYRPSRADEQYF	TGTGCCAGCAGTTTATACCGACCCAGCCGGGCAGACGAGCAGTACTTC	NA	TRBV28	TRBJ2-7	NA
CASRGDSKRETQYF	TGTGCCAGCAGGGGGGACAGCAAGAGAGAGACCCAGTACTTC	TRBD1	TRBV2	TRBJ2-5	medium-sized
CASSFRVTTDTQYF	TGTGCCAGCAGTTTCAGGGTAACCACAGATACGCAGTATTTT	NA	TRBV27	TRBJ2-3	medium-sized